This entry lists 3 T cell receptor beta chains sequenced from one sample in a study of lymphopenia after photon versus proton radiotherapy. Sequencing used immunoSEQ multiplex PCR; TCRdb keeps in-frame clones, though not all of them. The sample lists around 160,000 clones, less than 90% occurring once. This material consisted of peripheral blood, taken from a patient treated with photon-based radiotherapy. These receptors originate from a man in his forties or fifties with gastric cancer.

V usage is TRBV14 and J usage is TRBJ1-1; 9 bases agree with TRBD1. The V gene end was trimmed by 2 bases and the J gene end by 4 bases; junction bases not matched to a gene: 5. This CDR3 region has 15 residues. CDR1 is SGHDN, CDR2 FVKESK, per germline. CDR3 in DNA: TGTGCCAGCAGCCAATGGGACAGGGTTGGCACTGAAGCTTTCTTT. Translated, it gives CASSQWDRVGTEAFF.

This chain uses TRBV28 with TRBJ2-5, with a tentative D call TRBD2 (6 bases). The germline V and J ends were trimmed by 8 bases and 4 bases, with 20 bases remaining between them. This CDR3 contains 15 residues. The germline gives CDR1 MDHEN, CDR2 SYDVKM. DNA of the CDR3: TGTGCCAGCCGATTTAGCGGCCCCGAAAGAGAGACCCAGTACTTC. Translating gives CASRFSGPERETQYF.

The chain links TRBV18 to TRBJ1-5, with TRBD1 as a possible D gene (5 bases). The CDR3 sequence is 13 residues long. Per the germline V gene, CDR1 is KGHSH and CDR2 is LQKENI. V lost 6 bases, J lost 3 bases, and 9 bases lay in between. Written as DNA, the CDR3 is TGTGCCAGCTCCATGGACAACAATCAGCCCCAGCATTTT. Its translation is CASSMDNNQPQHF.